The TCR beta chain under discussion was sequenced for a study of blood T cell repertoires in COVID-19 (TCRdb year 2020). Notes on the research overall: Collaborator samples came from the United States, Italy and Spain and covered acute and convalescent phases of COVID-19. The repertoires were released in a freely available public database meant as a resource for research on the immune response to SARS-CoV-2. Nearly every sample came with metadata listing a de-identified subject ID, COVID-19 status, age in years and sex. The material from the prospective study consisted of cDNA or gDNA derived from T cells, B-cell-depleted T cells, or PBMCs. Subjects who had been exposed to COVID-19, were actively infected with it, or had recovered from it provided the deeply sampled blood TCRbeta repertoires that made up the dataset. Where available, HLA class I and class II types were obtained from metadata supplied by the sample provider rather than from assay-based typing. Samples came from the ongoing ImmuneRACE study (first 160 participants) plus 1,254 subjects from 6 global collaborators.

Study-level results and caveats: Clinical and demographic metadata were provided uncurated, with the amount varying by source and participant.

TCRbeta CDR3 regions were amplified from genomic DNA using the immunoSEQ Assay, a bias-controlled multiplex PCR. In the source study's methods: Nucleated cell counts per sample were estimated from amplification of reference gene primers within the assay. Sequence reads were collapsed and filtered to measure the absolute abundance of every unique TCRbeta CDR3 rearrangement. For each sample, productive Simpson clonality was calculated as the square root of Simpson's diversity index over productive rearrangements. The immuneACCESS repertoire file appears here via TCRdb, limited to in-frame rearrangements. These files lack a portion of the clones; in checked studies, under half of the deficit traces to unresolved V genes, and the cause of the others is not known. V, J and clone size reflect that table, while D and trimming were determined from the DNA. Within this sample are 31,000 or so clones, with roughly nine tenths of them counted one time only. The ten largest make up 24% of the sample.

In the case of this clone: Its antigen is unknown. No clone much larger than this one lies a single base away; base qualities are absent.

Whole blood was collected in K2EDTA tubes by collaborating institutions according to the institutions' own protocols. Collaborator samples were shipped for TCRbeta analysis as frozen whole blood, isolated PBMCs, or DNA extracted from either sample type. The receptor's source is a human donor with active COVID-19. The donor label of this sample is uncertain. Sequencing was carried out using peripheral blood.

The nucleotides read TGCGCCAGCAGCTTAGGGGCCCGGAATGTCGGGGAGCTGTTTTTT. Its translation reads: CASSLGARNVGELFF. The chain is assembled from TRBV5-1 and TRBJ2-2, and TRBD1 may be the D gene, going by 5 matching bases. V and J are truncated by 2 bases and 7 bases respectively, leaving an intervening sequence of 15 bases. The CDR3 numbers 15 residues from cysteine through phenylalanine. The retained sequence is limited to the CDR3, 45 bases, with the frame set at the first base. CDR1 and CDR2 were assigned from the germline V gene as SGHRS and YFSETQ. The full variable domain, with segments outside the CDR3 supplied by the reference TRBV5-1 and TRBJ2-2 proteins, appears as KAGVTQTPRYLIKTRGQQVTLSCSPISGHRSVSWYQQTPGQGLQFLFEYFSETQRNKGNFPGRFSGRQFSNSRSEMNVSTLELGDSALYLCASSLGARNVGELFFGEGSRLTVL.